This T cell receptor beta chain was identified during a study of CD8 T cells in Susac syndrome. The multiple sclerosis controls, all treatment-naive patients, had relapsing-remitting disease that was stable or active. With random hexamers, roughly 0.45 to 1 ug RNA was reverse transcribed. Amplification of TCR beta CDR3 used immunoSEQ multiplex PCR across 54 Vbeta and 13 Jbeta. TCRdb reprocessed the immunoSEQ multiplex PCR reads with MiXCR, giving one entry per CDR3 protein. The sample carries around 270,000 distinct CDR3 sequences, 85% recorded once. In germline, CDR1 is SGHTA, CDR2 FQGNSA. The CDR3 has 12 amino acids. With 11 bases removed from V and 6 bases from J, the gap between germline ends came to 14 bases.

The TCR originated in a human donor with multiple sclerosis. Sequenced material: CD8+ T cells from PBMCs. V usage is TRBV7-2 and J usage is TRBJ1-5; a possible D gene is TRBD1 (6 bases). The CDR3 sequence: CAAGEGVQPQHF. In nucleotides, the CDR3 is TGTGCCGCCGGCGAGGGGGTTCAGCCCCAGCATTTT.